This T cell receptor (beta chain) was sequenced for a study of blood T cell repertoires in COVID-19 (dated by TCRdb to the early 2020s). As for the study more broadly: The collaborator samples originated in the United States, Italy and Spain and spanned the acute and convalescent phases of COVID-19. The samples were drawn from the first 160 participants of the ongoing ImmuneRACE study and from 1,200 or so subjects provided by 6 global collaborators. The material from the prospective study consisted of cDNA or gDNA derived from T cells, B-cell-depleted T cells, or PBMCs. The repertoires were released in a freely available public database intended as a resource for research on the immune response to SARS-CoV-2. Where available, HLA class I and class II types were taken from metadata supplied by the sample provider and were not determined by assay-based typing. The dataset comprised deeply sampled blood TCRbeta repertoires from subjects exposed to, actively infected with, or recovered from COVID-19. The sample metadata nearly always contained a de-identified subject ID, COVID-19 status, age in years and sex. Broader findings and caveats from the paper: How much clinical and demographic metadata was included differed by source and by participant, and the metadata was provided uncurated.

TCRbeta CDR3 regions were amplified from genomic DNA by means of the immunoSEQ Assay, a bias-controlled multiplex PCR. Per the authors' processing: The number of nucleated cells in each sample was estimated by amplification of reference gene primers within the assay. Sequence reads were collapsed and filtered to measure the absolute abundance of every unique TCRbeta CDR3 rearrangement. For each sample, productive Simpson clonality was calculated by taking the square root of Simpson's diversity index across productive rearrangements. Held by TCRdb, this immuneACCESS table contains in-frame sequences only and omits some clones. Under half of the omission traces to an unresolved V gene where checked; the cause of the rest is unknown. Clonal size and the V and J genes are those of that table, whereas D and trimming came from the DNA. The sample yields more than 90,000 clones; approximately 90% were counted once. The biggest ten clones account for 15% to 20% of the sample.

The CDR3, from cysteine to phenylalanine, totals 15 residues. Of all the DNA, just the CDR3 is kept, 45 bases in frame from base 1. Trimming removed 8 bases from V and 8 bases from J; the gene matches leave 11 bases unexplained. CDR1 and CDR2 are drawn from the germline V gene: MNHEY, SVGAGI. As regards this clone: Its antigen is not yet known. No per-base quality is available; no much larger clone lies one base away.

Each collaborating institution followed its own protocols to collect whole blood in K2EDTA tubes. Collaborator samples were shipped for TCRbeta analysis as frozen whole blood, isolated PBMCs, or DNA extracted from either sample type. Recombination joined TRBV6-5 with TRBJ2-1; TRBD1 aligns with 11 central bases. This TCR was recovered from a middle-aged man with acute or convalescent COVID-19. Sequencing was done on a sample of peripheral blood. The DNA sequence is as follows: TGTGCCAGCGCTTTCTTGGGACAGGGGGGGGATGAGCAGTTCTTC. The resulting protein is CASAFLGQGGDEQFF.